What follows describes a single TCR beta chain. TCRdb reprocessed the 5' RACE reads and stores each CDR3 protein as one record, lacking DNA. Its listing shows roughly 150,000 distinct CDR3 sequences. This record comes from a study of T cells expressing NK-cell markers. The CDR3 runs 14 residues. This TCR derives from a woman aged 18-69 years in good health. The chain couples TRBV12-3 or TRBV12-4 to TRBJ2-5; TCRdb indicates TRBD1, and absent DNA this call remains unverified. Sequencing was done on a sample of blood T cells: a sorted CD56 or NKG2C T cell subset, CD4+ or CD8+ T cells, or bulk PBMC T cells (not recorded which). This CDR3 is CASSPGRNQETQYF.